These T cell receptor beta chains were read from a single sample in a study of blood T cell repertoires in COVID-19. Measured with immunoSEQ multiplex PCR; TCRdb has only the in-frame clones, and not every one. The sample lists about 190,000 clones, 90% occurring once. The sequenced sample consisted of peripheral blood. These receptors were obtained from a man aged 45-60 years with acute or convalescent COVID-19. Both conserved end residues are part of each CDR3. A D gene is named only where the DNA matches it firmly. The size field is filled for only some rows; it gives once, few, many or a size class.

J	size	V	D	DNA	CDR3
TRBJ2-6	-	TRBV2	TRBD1	TGTGCCAGCAGTGCGCTAGGACAGGGGGCATCTGGGGCCAACGTCCTGACTTTC	CASSALGQGASGANVLTF
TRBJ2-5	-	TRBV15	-	TGTGCCACCAGCAGAGATAGGGGGAAAGCGGAGACCCAGTACTTC	CATSRDRGKAETQYF
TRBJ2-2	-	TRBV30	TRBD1	TGTGCCTGGAGGAGGGGACAGGACCCGAACACCGGGGAGCTGTTTTTT	CAWRRGQDPNTGELFF
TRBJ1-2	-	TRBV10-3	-	TGTGCCATCAGCAGAGAGGGGGATGGCTACACCTTC	CAISREGDGYTF
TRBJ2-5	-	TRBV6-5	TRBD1	TGTGCCAGCCAAAAGGGGGCGCGGGAGACCCAGTACTTC	CASQKGARETQYF
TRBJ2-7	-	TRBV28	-	TGTGCCAGCAGTCCGGGAGGGACAGGGAACGAGCAGTACTTC	CASSPGGTGNEQYF
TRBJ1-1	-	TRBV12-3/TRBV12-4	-	TGTGCCAGCAGTGCCCAAGGGGGCACTGAAGCTTTCTTT	CASSAQGGTEAFF
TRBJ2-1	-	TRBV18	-	TGTGCCAGCTCTCAGGGAGGTGTCAATGAGCAGTTCTTC	CASSQGGVNEQFF
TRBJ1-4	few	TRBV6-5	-	TGTGCCAGCAGGAAAGGAGGGCTTAATGAAAAACTGTTTTTT	CASRKGGLNEKLFF
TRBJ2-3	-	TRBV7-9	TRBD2	TGTGCCAGCAGCTCGGGACTAGCGATGTCGGATACGCAGTATTTT	CASSSGLAMSDTQYF
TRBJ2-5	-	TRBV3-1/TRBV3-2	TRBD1	TGTGCCAGCAGCCAAGTGGGGACAGGGGCCTCCCAAGAGACCCAGTACTTC	CASSQVGTGASQETQYF
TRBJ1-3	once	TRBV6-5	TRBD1	TGTGCCAGCAGTCAACAGGGGGTTCGTGGAAACACCATATATTTT	CASSQQGVRGNTIYF
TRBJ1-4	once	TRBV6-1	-	TGTGCCAGCAGTGATTTCGACAGAGGTAATGAAAAACTGTTTTTT	CASSDFDRGNEKLFF
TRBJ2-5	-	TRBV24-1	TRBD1	TGTGCCACCTCGGACAGGGGACAGACCCAGTACTTC	CATSDRGQTQYF
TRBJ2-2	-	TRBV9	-	TGTGCCAGCAACGCCCCTCGAGGGGGATCGAACACCGGGGAGCTGTTTTTT	CASNAPRGGSNTGELFF
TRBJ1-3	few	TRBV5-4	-	TGTGCCAGCAGCTTTCGTGGAGGGGTGGCTGGAAACACCATATATTTT	CASSFRGGVAGNTIYF
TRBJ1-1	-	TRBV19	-	TGTGCCAGCCGATCACTGATGAACACTGAAGCTTTCTTT	CASRSLMNTEAFF
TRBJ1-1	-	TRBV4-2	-	TGTGCCAGCAGCCAAGCCACAGGGATGAACACTGAAGCTTTCTTT	CASSQATGMNTEAFF
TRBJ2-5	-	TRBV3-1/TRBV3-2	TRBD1	TGTGCCAGCAGCCAGGGACAGAGCGAGGTGGAGACCCAGTACTTC	CASSQGQSEVETQYF
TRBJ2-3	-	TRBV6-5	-	TGTGCCAGCAGTTACGACACCTCCAACACAGATACGCAGTATTTT	CASSYDTSNTDTQYF
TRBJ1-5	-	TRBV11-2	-	TGTGCCAGCAGTCAGGAGGGCTCGGGGCCCCAGCATTTT	CASSQEGSGPQHF
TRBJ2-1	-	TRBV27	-	TGTGCCAGCACCCGTGACAGGCGAAGCTCCTACAATGAGCAGTTCTTC	CASTRDRRSSYNEQFF
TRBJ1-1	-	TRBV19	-	TGTGCCATCACTCATGGACACCGAGCTTTCTTT	CAITHGHRAFF
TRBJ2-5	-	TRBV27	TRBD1	TGTGCCAGCAGTTTAGGACTACCGGGACAGGGCCAAGAGACCCAGTACTTC	CASSLGLPGQGQETQYF
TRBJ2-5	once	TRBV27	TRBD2	TGTGCCAGCAGTTTATCGGGACTAGTAGGAGAGACCCAGTACTTC	CASSLSGLVGETQYF
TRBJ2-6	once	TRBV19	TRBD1	TGTGCCAGCCGCCCTACAGGGGGTACTGGGGCCAACGTCCTGACTTTC	CASRPTGGTGANVLTF
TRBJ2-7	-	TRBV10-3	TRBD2	TGTGCCATCTCCGGGACTAGCGGGAACGAGCAGTACTTC	CAISGTSGNEQYF